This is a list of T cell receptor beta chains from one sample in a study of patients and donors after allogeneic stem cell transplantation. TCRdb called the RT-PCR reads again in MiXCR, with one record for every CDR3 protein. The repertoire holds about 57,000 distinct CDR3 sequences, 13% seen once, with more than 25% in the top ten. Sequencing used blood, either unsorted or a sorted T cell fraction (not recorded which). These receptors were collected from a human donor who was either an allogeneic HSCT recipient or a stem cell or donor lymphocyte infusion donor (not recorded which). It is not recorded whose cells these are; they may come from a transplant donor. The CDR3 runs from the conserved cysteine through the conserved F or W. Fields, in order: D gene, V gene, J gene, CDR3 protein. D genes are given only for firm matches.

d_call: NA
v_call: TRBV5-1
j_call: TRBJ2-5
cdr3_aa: CASSLAGLEDETQYF

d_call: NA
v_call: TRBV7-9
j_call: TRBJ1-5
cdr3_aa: CASSLGRQPQHF

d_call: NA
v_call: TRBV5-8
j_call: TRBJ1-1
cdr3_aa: CASSRRVNTEAFF

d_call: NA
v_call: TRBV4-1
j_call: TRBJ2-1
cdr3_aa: CASSQVTGASYNEQFF

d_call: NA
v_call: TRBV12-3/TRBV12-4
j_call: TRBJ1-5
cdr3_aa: CASSLSQGKQPQHF

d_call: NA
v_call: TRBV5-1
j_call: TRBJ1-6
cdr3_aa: CASSLKEVNSPLHF

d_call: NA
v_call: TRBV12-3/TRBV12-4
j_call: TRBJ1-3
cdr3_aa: CASSQTARGGNTIYF

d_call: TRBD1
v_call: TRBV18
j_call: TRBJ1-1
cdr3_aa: CASSALTGGNTEAFF

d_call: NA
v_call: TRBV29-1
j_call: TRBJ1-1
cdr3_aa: CSVQELYTEAFF

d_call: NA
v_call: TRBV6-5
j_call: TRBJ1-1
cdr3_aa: CASSYRSSIAAFF

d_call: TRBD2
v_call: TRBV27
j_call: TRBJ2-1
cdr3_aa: CASSSRLAGGYEQFF

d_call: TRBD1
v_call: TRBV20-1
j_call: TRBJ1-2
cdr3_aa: CSARQGDYGYTF

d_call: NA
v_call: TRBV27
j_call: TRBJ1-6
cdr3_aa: CASSFGSARPSLHF

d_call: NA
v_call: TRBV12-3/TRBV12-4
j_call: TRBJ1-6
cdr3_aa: CASTRGGQSGSPLHF

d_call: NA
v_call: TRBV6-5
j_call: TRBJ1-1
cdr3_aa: CASSYSDTLGTEAFF

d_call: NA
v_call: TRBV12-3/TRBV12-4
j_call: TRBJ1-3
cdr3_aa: CASSFSWGGDSGNTIYF

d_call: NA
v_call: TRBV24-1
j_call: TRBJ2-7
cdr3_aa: CATSDPGSPQYF

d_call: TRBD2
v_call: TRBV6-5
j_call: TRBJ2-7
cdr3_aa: CASSYSTLAALEQYF

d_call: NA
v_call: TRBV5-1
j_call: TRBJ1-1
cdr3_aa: CASSLVRGLQTEAFF

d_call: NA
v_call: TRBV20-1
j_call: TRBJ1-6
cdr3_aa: CSAQNRDNHSPLHF

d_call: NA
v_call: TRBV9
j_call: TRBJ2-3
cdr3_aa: CASSVESGYGPQYF

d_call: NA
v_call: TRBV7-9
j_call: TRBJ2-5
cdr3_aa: CASSLGRQETQYF

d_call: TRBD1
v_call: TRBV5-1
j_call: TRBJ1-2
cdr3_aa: CASNPRGVDEGTGTYGYTF

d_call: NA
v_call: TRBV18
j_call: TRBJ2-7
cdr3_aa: CASSPFTTSDAEQYF

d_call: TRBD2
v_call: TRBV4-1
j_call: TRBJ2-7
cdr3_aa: CASSPGLAGSYEQYF

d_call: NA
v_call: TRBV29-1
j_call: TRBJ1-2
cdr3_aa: CSVGTGDYGYTF

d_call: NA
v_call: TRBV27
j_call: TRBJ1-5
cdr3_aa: CASSFGGYNQPQHF

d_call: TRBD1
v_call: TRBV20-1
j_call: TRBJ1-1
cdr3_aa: CSARGGQGLYEAFF

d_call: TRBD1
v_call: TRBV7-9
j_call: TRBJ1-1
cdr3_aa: CASSPRDRVASTEAFF

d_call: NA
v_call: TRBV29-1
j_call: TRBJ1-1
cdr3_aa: CSVGILDSVNTEAFF

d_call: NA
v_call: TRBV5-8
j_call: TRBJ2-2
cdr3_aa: CASSYPGTGRTGELFF

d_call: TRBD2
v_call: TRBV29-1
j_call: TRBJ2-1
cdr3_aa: CSVPDSLAGSNEQFF

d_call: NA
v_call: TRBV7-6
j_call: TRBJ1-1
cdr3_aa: CASGRGGETEAFF

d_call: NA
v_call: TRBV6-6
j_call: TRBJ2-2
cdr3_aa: CASSHLGELFF

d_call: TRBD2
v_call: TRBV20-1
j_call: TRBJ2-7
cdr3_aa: CSARSSRVRTSGTSYEQYF

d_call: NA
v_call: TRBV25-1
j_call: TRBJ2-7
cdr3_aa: CASSDLTLSYEQYF

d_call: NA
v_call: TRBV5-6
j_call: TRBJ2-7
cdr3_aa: CASSLDDLYEQYF

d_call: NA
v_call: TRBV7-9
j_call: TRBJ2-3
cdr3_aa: CASISAGLGGTDTQYF

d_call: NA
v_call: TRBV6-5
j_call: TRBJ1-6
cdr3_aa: CASSYSIVGGEGNSPLHF

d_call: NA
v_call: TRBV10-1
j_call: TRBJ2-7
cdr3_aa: CASSESIDTYYEQYF